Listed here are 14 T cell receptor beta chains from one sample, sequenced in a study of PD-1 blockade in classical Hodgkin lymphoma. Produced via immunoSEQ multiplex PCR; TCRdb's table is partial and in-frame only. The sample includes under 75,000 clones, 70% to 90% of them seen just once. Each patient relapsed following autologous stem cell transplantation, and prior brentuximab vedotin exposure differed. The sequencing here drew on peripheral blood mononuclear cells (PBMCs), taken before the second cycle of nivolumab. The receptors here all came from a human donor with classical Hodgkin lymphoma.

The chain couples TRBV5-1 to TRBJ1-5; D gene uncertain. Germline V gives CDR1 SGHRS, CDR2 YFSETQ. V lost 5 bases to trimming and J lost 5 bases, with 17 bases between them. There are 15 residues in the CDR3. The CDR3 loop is CASRPDSAAYQPQHF. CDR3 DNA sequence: TGCGCCAGCAGACCTGATAGCGCAGCTTATCAGCCCCAGCATTTT.

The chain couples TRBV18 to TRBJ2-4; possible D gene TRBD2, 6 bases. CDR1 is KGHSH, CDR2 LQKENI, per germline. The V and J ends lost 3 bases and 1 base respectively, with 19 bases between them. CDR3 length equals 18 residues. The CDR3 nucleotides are TGTGCCAGCTCACCCTGGCGAGGCGGGGTATCCGCCAAAAACATTCAGTACTTC. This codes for CASSPWRGGVSAKNIQYF. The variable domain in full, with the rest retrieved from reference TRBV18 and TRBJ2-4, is NAGVMQNPRHLVRRRGQEARLRCSPMKGHSHVYWYRQLPEEGLKFMVYLQKENIIDESGMPKERFSAEFPKEGPSILRIQQVVRGDSAAYFCASSPWRGGVSAKNIQYFGAGTRLSVL.

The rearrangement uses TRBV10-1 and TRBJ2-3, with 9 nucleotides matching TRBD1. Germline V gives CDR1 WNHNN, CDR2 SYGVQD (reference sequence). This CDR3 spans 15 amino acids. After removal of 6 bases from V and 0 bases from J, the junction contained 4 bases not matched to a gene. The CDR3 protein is CASSRDRASTDTQYF. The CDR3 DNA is TGCGCCAGCAGCCGGGACAGGGCTAGCACAGATACGCAGTATTTT.

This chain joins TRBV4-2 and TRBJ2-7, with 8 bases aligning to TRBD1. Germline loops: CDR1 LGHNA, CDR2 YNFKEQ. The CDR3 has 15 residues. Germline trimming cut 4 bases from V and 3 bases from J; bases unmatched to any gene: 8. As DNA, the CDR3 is TGTGCCAGCAGCCCAGGGACAGGCCCCAGCTACGAGCAGTACTTC. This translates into CASSPGTGPSYEQYF.

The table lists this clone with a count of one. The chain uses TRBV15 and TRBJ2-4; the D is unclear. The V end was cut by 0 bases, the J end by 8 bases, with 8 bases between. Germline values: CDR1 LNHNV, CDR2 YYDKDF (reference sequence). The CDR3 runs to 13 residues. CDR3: CATSRDIWDIQYF. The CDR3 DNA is TGTGCCACCAGCAGAGATATTTGGGACATTCAGTACTTC.

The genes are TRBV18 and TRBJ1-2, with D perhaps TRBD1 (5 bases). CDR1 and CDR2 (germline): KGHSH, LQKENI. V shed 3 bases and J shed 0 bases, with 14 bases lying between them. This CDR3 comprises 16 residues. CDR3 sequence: CASSPEGALSNYGYTF. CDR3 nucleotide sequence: TGTGCCAGCTCACCCGAAGGGGCGCTCTCTAACTATGGCTACACCTTC.

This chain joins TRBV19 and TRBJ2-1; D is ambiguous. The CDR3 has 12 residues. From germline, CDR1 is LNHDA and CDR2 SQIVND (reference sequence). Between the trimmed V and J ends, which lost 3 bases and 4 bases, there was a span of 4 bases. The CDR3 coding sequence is TGTGCCAGTAGTATGGAGTACAATGAGCAGTTCTTC. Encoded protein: CASSMEYNEQFF.

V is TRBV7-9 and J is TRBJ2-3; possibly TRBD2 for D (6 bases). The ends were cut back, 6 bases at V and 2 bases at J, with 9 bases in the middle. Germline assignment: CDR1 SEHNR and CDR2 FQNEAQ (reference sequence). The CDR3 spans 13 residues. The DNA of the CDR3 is TGTGCCAGCAGGCGGGACTCCACAGATACGCAGTATTTT. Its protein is CASRRDSTDTQYF.

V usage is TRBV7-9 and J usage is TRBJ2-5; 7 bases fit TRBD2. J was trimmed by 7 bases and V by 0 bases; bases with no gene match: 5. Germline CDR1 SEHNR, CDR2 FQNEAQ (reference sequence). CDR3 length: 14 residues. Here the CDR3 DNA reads TGTGCCAGCAGCTTAGCTGGGACGGGAGGGACCCAGTACTTC. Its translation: CASSLAGTGGTQYF.

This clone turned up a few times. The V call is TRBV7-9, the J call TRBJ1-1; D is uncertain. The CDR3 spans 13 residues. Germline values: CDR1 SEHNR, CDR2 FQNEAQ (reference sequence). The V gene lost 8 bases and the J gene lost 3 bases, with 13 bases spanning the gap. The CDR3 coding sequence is TGTGCCAGCGAGTCGGACTGGGACACTGAAGCTTTCTTT. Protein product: CASESDWDTEAFF.

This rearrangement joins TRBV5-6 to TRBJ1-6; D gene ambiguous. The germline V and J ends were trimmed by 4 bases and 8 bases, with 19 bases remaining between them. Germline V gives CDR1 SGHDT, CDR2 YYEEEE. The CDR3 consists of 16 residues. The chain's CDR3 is CASSPGYRVMDSPLHF. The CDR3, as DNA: TGTGCCAGCAGCCCCGGATATAGGGTAATGGATTCACCCCTCCACTTT.

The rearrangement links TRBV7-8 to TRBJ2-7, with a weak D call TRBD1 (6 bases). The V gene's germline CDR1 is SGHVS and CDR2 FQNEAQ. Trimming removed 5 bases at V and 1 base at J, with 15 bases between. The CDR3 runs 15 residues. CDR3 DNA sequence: TGTGCCAGCAGCCTGATACAGGGTGGTTCCTACGAGCAGTACTTC. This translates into CASSLIQGGSYEQYF.

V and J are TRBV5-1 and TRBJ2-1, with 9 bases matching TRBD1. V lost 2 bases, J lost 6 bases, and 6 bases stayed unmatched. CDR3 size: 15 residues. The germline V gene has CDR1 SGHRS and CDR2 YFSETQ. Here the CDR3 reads CASSFRGQGFNEQFF. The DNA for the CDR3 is TGCGCCAGCAGCTTTAGGGGACAGGGTTTCAATGAGCAGTTCTTC.

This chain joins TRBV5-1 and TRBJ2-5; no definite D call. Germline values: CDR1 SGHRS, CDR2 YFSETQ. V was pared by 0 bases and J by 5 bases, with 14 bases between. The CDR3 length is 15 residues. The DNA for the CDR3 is TGCGCCAGCAGCTTGGCCAGGAGTTTTGGGGAGACCCAGTACTTC. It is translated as CASSLARSFGETQYF.